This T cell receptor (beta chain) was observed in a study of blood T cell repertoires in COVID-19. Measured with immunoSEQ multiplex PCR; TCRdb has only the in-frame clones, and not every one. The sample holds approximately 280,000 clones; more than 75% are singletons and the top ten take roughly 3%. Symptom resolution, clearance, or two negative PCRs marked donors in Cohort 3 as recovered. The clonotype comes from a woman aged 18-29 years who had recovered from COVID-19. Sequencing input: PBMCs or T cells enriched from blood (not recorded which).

The CDR3 nucleotides read TGTGCCAGTAGTATAGATCTCAGCGGGAGCTACGAGCAGTACTTC. Translated: CASSIDLSGSYEQYF. The chain is built from TRBV19 and TRBJ2-7; TRBD2 agrees at 8 bases. The CDR3 loop spans 15 amino acids. V shed 0 bases and J 3 bases; nucleotides not matched to a gene: 4. CDR1 LNHDA and CDR2 SQIVND come from the germline V gene (reference sequence).